Presented here are 25 T cell receptor beta chains from one specimen sequenced in a study of shared clonotypes between healthy human individuals. The assay was immunoSEQ multiplex PCR, and TCRdb's table has in-frame clones only and misses some. This sample has around 2.1 million clones, with about 93% found just once. Naive CD8 cells, CD45RO-negative and positively selected for CCR7, excluded terminally differentiated effector memory CD45RA+ cells. The specimen was naive CD8+ T cells from PBMCs. The receptors come from a man aged 18 to 30 in good health. Some clones in this sample may be carry-over from other donors' samples.

The chain employs TRBV14 and TRBJ2-4; D ambiguous. Trimming cost V 1 base and J 6 bases, with 7 bases left between them. Germline V gene sequence: CDR1 SGHDN, CDR2 FVKESK. The CDR3 has 13 amino acids. CDR3 region: CASSQGKRNIQYF. CDR3 nucleotide sequence: TGTGCCAGCAGCCAAGGGAAGAGAAACATTCAGTACTTC.

The table lists this clone with a count of one. V is TRBV18 and J is TRBJ2-5; 12 nucleotides match TRBD2. The J segment lost 3 bases and the V segment lost 0 bases, leaving 5 bases of the junction unmatched. CDR1 and CDR2 (germline): KGHSH, LQKENI. This CDR3 has 17 residues. The CDR3 DNA reads as TGTGCCAGCTCACCACCGCACCTAGCGGGAGGGAAAGAGACCCAGTACTTC. This sequence encodes CASSPPHLAGGKETQYF.

This chain links TRBV7-9 with TRBJ1-4; 7 bases are a match to TRBD1. Germline V lookup: CDR1 SEHNR, CDR2 FQNEAQ (reference sequence). Losses at the gene ends were 6 bases for V and 8 bases for J; bases not matched to a gene: 9. This CDR3 has 14 amino acids. DNA of the CDR3: TGTGCCAGCAGTATTACAGGGGCAGAAGAAAAACTGTTTTTT. This sequence encodes CASSITGAEEKLFF.

The chain links TRBV19 to TRBJ1-1; 10 nucleotides agree with TRBD1. The germline V gene encodes CDR1 LNHDA and CDR2 SQIVND (reference sequence). With 2 bases clipped from V and 6 bases from J, the junction kept 12 bases outside the gene matches. The CDR3 is 17 amino acids. CDR3 amino acids: CASSINAATGGPAEAFF. The CDR3 nucleotides read TGTGCCAGTAGTATAAACGCCGCGACAGGGGGCCCCGCTGAAGCTTTCTTT.

This sequence joins TRBV29-1 and TRBJ1-2; D ambiguous. The CDR3 runs to 13 residues. Trimming cost V 0 bases and J 4 bases, with 9 bases left between them. CDR1 and CDR2 from the germline V gene are SQVTM and ANQGSEA. CDR3 DNA sequence: TGCAGCGTTGAAGAGGCGGGTGCCTATGGCTACACCTTC. As protein: CSVEEAGAYGYTF.

V gene TRBV4-1 combines with J gene TRBJ2-1, with 7 bases aligning to TRBD1. J gave up 2 bases and V 4 bases, and 8 bases lay outside the gene matches. The CDR3 contains 16 residues. Germline CDR1 MGHRA, CDR2 YSYEKL. CDR3 residues: CASSPQTTGPYNEQFF. CDR3 DNA: TGCGCCAGCAGCCCACAGACGACAGGGCCCTACAATGAGCAGTTCTTC.

The chain is built from TRBV5-1 and TRBJ2-3; a weak D match, TRBD2 (5 bases). Trimming left V 4 bases short and J 4 bases short, with 13 bases between. Germline assignment: CDR1 SGHRS and CDR2 YFSETQ. This CDR3 has 14 residues. The CDR3 sequence: CASSLGRRPDTQYF. For the CDR3, the DNA is TGCGCCAGCAGCCTAGGAAGGAGGCCAGATACGCAGTATTTT.

This sequence joins TRBV7-9 and TRBJ2-7; D ambiguous. V gave up 5 bases and J gave up 2 bases, with 13 bases separating them. The germline gives CDR1 SEHNR, CDR2 FQNEAQ (reference sequence). The CDR3 is made up of 14 amino acids. The CDR3 spells CASSPQANPYEQYF. For the CDR3, the DNA is TGTGCCAGCAGCCCTCAGGCGAACCCCTACGAGCAGTACTTC.

This clone occurred a few times. The chain is built from TRBV4-1 and TRBJ1-5; a weak D match, TRBD1 (5 bases). V dropped 2 bases and J dropped 4 bases, with 12 bases sitting between them. The CDR3 consists of 15 residues. Germline V gene data show CDR1 as MGHRA and CDR2 as YSYEKL. The CDR3, as DNA: TGCGCCAGCAGCCAACGGACGGGGACTAATCAGCCCCAGCATTTT. It translates to CASSQRTGTNQPQHF.

The chain couples TRBV9 to TRBJ2-1; the match to TRBD1 covers 9 bases. The CDR3 is 17 amino acids. Germline loops: CDR1 SGDLS, CDR2 YYNGEE. Trimming removed 0 bases from V and 4 bases from J; junction bases left unmatched: 8. The CDR3 DNA follows: TGTGCCAGCAGCGTAGACGGTAGGACAGGGGAATACAATGAGCAGTTCTTC. Protein product: CASSVDGRTGEYNEQFF. The full variable domain, rest sourced from reference TRBV9 and TRBJ2-1, is DSGVTQTPKHLITATGQRVTLRCSPRSGDLSVYWYQQSLDQGLQFLIQYYNGEERAKGNILERFSAQQFPDLHSELNLSSLELGDSALYFCASSVDGRTGEYNEQFFGPGTRLTVL.

In regard to this clone: Other nucleotide sequences from this sample produce the same CDR3. V usage is TRBV2 and J usage is TRBJ2-7, with unresolved D. Per germline, CDR1 SNHLY and CDR2 FYNNEI. This CDR3 comprises 10 residues. V gave up 8 bases and J gave up 4 bases, with 6 bases separating them. DNA of the CDR3: TGTGCCAGCCGCCAGTACGAGCAGTACTTC. This sequence encodes CASRQYEQYF.

The chain uses TRBV27 and TRBJ2-1, with 9 bases that match TRBD1. The CDR3 runs to 16 residues. V gave up 5 bases and J gave up 7 bases; unmatched junction bases: 12. Germline-derived CDR1 and CDR2 are MNHEY and SMNVEV (reference sequence). The CDR3 region is CASSAIPGQGLNEQFF. The CDR3 DNA reads TGTGCCAGCAGTGCGATACCGGGACAGGGATTGAATGAGCAGTTCTTC.

This rearrangement joins TRBV5-1 to TRBJ1-1, with D possibly being TRBD1 (5 bases). The CDR3 runs to 15 residues. The germline V gene encodes CDR1 SGHRS and CDR2 YFSETQ. The ends were cut back, 0 bases at V and 0 bases at J, with 9 bases in the middle. The CDR3 region is CASSLEAGMNTEAFF. The CDR3 DNA follows: TGCGCCAGCAGCTTGGAGGCAGGGATGAACACTGAAGCTTTCTTT.

The V and J genes are TRBV27 and TRBJ2-7, with 11 bases matching TRBD1. Germline trimming cut 3 bases from V and 3 bases from J; bases unmatched to any gene: 4. The V gene's germline CDR1 is MNHEY and CDR2 SMNVEV (reference sequence). The CDR3 has 15 residues. CDR3 loop: CASSFGQGAVYEQYF. DNA for the CDR3: TGTGCCAGCAGTTTTGGACAGGGGGCTGTCTACGAGCAGTACTTC.

A word on this clone: The identical CDR3 is also encoded by other nucleotide sequences in the sample. The genes are TRBV9 and TRBJ2-3, with TRBD2 matching 7 bases. Germline trimming cut 1 base from V and 2 bases from J; bases unmatched to any gene: 4. The CDR3 is made up of 15 amino acids. Germline assignment: CDR1 SGDLS and CDR2 YYNGEE. As DNA, the CDR3 is TGTGCCAGCAGCGTAAGTGGGAGGGTCACAGATACGCAGTATTTT. Encoded protein: CASSVSGRVTDTQYF.

The chain has TRBV5-1 and TRBJ2-7; D may be TRBD1 (5 bases). The CDR3 consists of 18 residues. The V gene lost 0 bases and the J gene lost 6 bases, with 25 bases spanning the gap. Germline V gene lookup returns CDR1 SGHRS and CDR2 YFSETQ. The CDR3 DNA reads TGCGCCAGCAGCTTGGTTCCCGGACACCCCAATTACGACCTCGAGCAGTACTTC. Protein: CASSLVPGHPNYDLEQYF.

The chain joins TRBV15 to TRBJ2-1; possible D gene TRBD2, 6 bases. The CDR3 runs to 15 residues. Trimming pared 7 bases from V and 0 bases from J, leaving 13 bases between. Germline V lookup: CDR1 LNHNV, CDR2 YYDKDF (reference sequence). CDR3 in DNA: TGTGCCACCATGGATGGGAGGAGCTCCTACAATGAGCAGTTCTTC. Amino acid sequence: CATMDGRSSYNEQFF.

CDR3 region: CASSSGQGSMNTEAFF. In DNA, the CDR3 is TGTGCCAGCAGCTCAGGACAGGGAAGCATGAACACTGAAGCTTTCTTT. The chain couples TRBV7-9 to TRBJ1-1; TRBD1 aligns across 8 bases. The germline CDR1 and CDR2 sequences are SEHNR and FQNEAQ (reference sequence). The CDR3 is 16 residues long. After removal of 4 bases from V and 0 bases from J, the junction contained 7 bases not matched to a gene.

J is TRBJ2-3 and V is TRBV5-1; tentatively, D is TRBD2 (6 bases). Per germline, CDR1 SGHRS and CDR2 YFSETQ. The V end was cut by 0 bases, the J end by 4 bases, with 9 bases between. The CDR3 covers 14 residues. This chain's CDR3 is CASSLDGSPDTQYF. For the CDR3, the DNA is TGCGCCAGCAGCTTGGACGGGAGCCCAGATACGCAGTATTTT. The full variable domain, its missing parts supplied by reference TRBV5-1 and TRBJ2-3, is KAGVTQTPRYLIKTRGQQVTLSCSPISGHRSVSWYQQTPGQGLQFLFEYFSETQRNKGNFPGRFSGRQFSNSRSEMNVSTLELGDSALYLCASSLDGSPDTQYFGPGTRLTVL.

With respect to this clone: Other nucleotide sequences from this sample produce the same CDR3. The chain has TRBV30 and TRBJ1-1, with D unresolved. The CDR3 is made up of 11 amino acids. CDR1 GTSNPN and CDR2 SVGIG come from the germline V gene (reference sequence). The V and J ends lost 5 bases and 1 base respectively, with 5 bases between them. The DNA for the CDR3 is TGTGCCTGGGGTGGGAACACTGAAGCTTTCTTT. This sequence encodes CAWGGNTEAFF.

This clone was detected only once. The chain couples TRBV9 to TRBJ1-2; 8 bases are shared with TRBD1. Germline loops: CDR1 SGDLS, CDR2 YYNGEE. The CDR3 extends over 14 amino acids. With V trimmed by 3 bases and J by 5 bases, 6 bases remained unmatched. The CDR3 bases are TGTGCCAGCAGCGCCCAAGGGGACAGGTATGGCTACACCTTC. This translates into CASSAQGDRYGYTF.

The V gene is TRBV10-3, the J gene TRBJ1-4; weak D call: TRBD1 (6 bases). CDR1 and CDR2 (germline): ENHRY, SYGVKD. The V gene lost 10 bases and the J gene lost 8 bases, with 17 bases spanning the gap. CDR3 length: 13 amino acids. CDR3 sequence (DNA): TGTGCCACCTTGGGGGAGAGGGGGGAAAAACTGTTTTTT. Amino acids: CATLGERGEKLFF.

V is TRBV5-1 and J is TRBJ2-1, with TRBD2 matching 8 bases. Germline-derived CDR1 and CDR2 are SGHRS and YFSETQ. There are 15 residues in the CDR3. V shed 0 bases, J shed 7 bases, and the junction held 6 bases outside the gene matches. Here the CDR3 DNA reads TGCGCCAGCAGCTTGGAGGGACTAGTTTCGAATGAGCAGTTCTTC. Its translation is CASSLEGLVSNEQFF.

The CDR3 region has the DNA TGCGCCAGCAGTTCACTACCGAATTACAATGAGCAGTTCTTC. Residues: CASSSLPNYNEQFF. This chain links TRBV5-1 with TRBJ2-1; D not resolved. The V gene's germline CDR1 is SGHRS and CDR2 YFSETQ. The CDR3 length is 14 residues. Between the trimmed V and J ends, which lost 5 bases and 4 bases, there was a span of 13 bases.

The chain carries TRBV5-1 and TRBJ2-2; D may be TRBD1 or TRBD2 (5 bases each). CDR3 size: 15 residues. The ends were cut back, 4 bases at V and 3 bases at J, with 13 bases in the middle. Looked up from germline, CDR1 is SGHRS and CDR2 is YFSETQ. CDR3 sequence reads: CASSRTQGDTGELFF. The CDR3 DNA follows: TGCGCCAGCAGCCGGACTCAGGGTGACACCGGGGAGCTGTTTTTT.